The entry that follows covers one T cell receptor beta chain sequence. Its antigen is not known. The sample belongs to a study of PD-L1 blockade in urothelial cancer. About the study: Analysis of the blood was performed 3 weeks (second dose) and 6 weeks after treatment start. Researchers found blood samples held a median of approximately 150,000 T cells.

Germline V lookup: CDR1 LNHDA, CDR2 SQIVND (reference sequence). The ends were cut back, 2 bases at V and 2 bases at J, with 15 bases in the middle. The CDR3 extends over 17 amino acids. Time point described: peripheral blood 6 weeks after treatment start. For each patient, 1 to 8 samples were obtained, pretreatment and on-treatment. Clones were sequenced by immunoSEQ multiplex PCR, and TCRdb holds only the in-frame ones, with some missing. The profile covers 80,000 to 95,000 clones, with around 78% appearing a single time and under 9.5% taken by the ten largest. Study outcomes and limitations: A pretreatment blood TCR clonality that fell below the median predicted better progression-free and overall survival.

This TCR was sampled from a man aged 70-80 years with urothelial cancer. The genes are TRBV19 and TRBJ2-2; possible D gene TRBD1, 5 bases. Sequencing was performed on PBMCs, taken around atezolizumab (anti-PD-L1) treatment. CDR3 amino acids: CASSISLGASNTGELFF. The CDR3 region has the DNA TGTGCCAGTAGTATAAGTCTAGGGGCATCCAACACCGGGGAGCTGTTTTTT. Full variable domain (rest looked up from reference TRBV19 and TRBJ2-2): DGGITQSPKYLFRKEGQNVTLSCEQNLNHDAMYWYRQDPGQGLRLIYYSQIVNDFQKGDIAEGYSVSREKKESFPLTVTSAQKNPTAFYLCASSISLGASNTGELFFGEGSRLTVL.